Presented here are 24 T cell receptor beta chains from one specimen sequenced in a study of CD8+ T cells in alopecia areata (dated by TCRdb to 2017 to 2018). The treatment or condition label on this specimen signifies: oral pan-JAK inhibitor, 5-10 mg twice daily. Libraries came from the immunoSEQ multiplex PCR assay. To provide template for TCR sequencing, every sample had RNA extracted and reverse transcribed into cDNA. TCRdb took over this immuneACCESS table, retaining in-frame rearrangements with V and J assigned. Such tables are incomplete; in checked studies, under half of the missing clones stem from an unresolved V gene, and the remainder is unexplained. The sample records about 210,000 clones, roughly two fifths of which are singletons. The top ten clonotypes cover 0.48% of the sample. Material: CD4+ T cells sorted from blood, obtained at approximately week 30, from a patient treated with tofacitinib. These TCRs come from a human donor with alopecia areata.

The table lists this clone with a few counts. This chain uses TRBV6-1 with TRBJ2-2; D perhaps matches TRBD1 (6 bases). The CDR3 extends over 16 amino acids. V was pared by 2 bases and J by 6 bases, with 16 bases between. Germline CDR1 and CDR2: MNHNS and SASEGT. The CDR3: CASSERSGRGAGELFF. The CDR3 region has the DNA TGTGCCAGCAGTGAAAGAAGCGGCAGGGGAGCCGGGGAGCTGTTTTTT.

This clone occurred a few times. The J gene is TRBJ1-5, the V gene TRBV19; D possibly corresponds to TRBD1 (5 bases). Germline V CDR1 and CDR2: LNHDA, SQIVND (reference sequence). V lost 6 bases and J 7 bases, leaving 19 bases between the germline ends. This CDR3 is 15 amino acids long. Here the CDR3 reads CASSWSGTGGQPQHF. In nucleotides, the CDR3 is TGTGCCAGTAGCTGGTCCGGGACCGGGGGGCAGCCCCAGCATTTT.

This chain joins TRBV10-3 and TRBJ2-5; TRBD1 is a possible D gene (6 bases). Trimming took off 5 bases at V and 1 base at J, with 11 bases between the two ends. The germline CDR1 and CDR2 sequences are ENHRY and SYGVKD. This CDR3 contains 14 residues. The CDR3: CAISRSGVQETQYF. The CDR3 DNA sequence: TGTGCCATCAGTCGATCAGGGGTCCAAGAGACCCAGTACTTC.

The chain employs TRBV29-1 and TRBJ2-2, with a weak D call TRBD1 (6 bases). Germline V gene data show CDR1 as SQVTM and CDR2 as ANQGSEA. This CDR3 has 15 amino acids. The V end lost 4 bases, the J end lost 0 bases, and 12 bases lay between the germline ends. The CDR3 is CSVVQGQANTGELFF. The CDR3 nucleotides read TGCAGCGTTGTCCAGGGGCAAGCGAACACCGGGGAGCTGTTTTTT.

This clone was observed a handful of times. The rearrangement uses TRBV30 and TRBJ2-7; D not certain. CDR1 is GTSNPN and CDR2 is SVGIG in the germline V gene (reference sequence). Trimming pared 7 bases from V and 0 bases from J, leaving 13 bases between. The CDR3 extends over 13 amino acids. CDR3 protein: CASNMGFSYEQYF. CDR3 coding DNA: TGTGCCTCCAACATGGGGTTCTCCTACGAGCAGTACTTC.

This clone came up a few times. This chain links TRBV6-5 with TRBJ2-7; D gene uncertain. The CDR3 totals 15 residues. Germline loops: CDR1 MNHEY, CDR2 SVGAGI. Trimming took 0 bases from V and 5 from J, leaving 14 bases between them. The CDR3 DNA follows: TGTGCCAGCAGTTACTCAAGGGCAGGAAATAACGAGCAGTACTTC. Its translation is CASSYSRAGNNEQYF.

This clone has more than one count but fewer than ten. The chain couples TRBV25-1 to TRBJ2-5, with D hard to call. Germline-derived CDR1 and CDR2 are MGHDK and SYGVNS. V was cut by 1 base and J by 1 base, with 7 bases left in between. The CDR3 length is 14 residues. CDR3 sequence (DNA): TGTGCCAGCAGTGAATTAACAGTCCAAGAGACCCAGTACTTC. Translated, it gives CASSELTVQETQYF.

In this sample, this clone turned up a few times. The chain recombines TRBV2 with TRBJ2-4; TRBD2 aligns across 9 bases. This CDR3 has 14 amino acids. Germline V CDR1 and CDR2: SNHLY, FYNNEI. V trimming: 5 bases; J trimming: 6 bases; junction bases outside the gene matches: 5. DNA of the CDR3: TGTGCCAGCAGTCGAGCGGGAGGAGGAAACATTCAGTACTTC. Translated: CASSRAGGGNIQYF.

This clone was seen a handful of times. The genes are TRBV29-1 and TRBJ2-1; D is undetermined. The V and J ends lost 4 bases and 0 bases respectively, with 10 bases between them. The CDR3 runs 14 residues. The V gene's germline CDR1 is SQVTM and CDR2 ANQGSEA. CDR3 loop: CSVVTATSYNEQFF. The CDR3 DNA sequence: TGCAGCGTTGTGACCGCAACCTCCTACAATGAGCAGTTCTTC.

The chain recombines TRBV11-2 with TRBJ2-5; the D is unclear. This CDR3 has 13 residues. V was trimmed by 1 base and J by 5 bases, leaving 8 bases between them. Germline CDR1 SGHAT, CDR2 FQNNGV. The CDR3 DNA reads TGTGCCAGCAGCTTAGTCCAAAGGGAGACCCAGTACTTC. Protein: CASSLVQRETQYF.

This clone was observed a handful of times. The V call is TRBV30, the J call TRBJ1-4, with no clear D. V lost 0 bases and J lost 11, with 16 bases in between. Germline-derived CDR1 and CDR2 are GTSNPN and SVGIG (reference sequence). This CDR3 is 14 amino acids long. The CDR3 DNA reads TGTGCCTGGAGTGTAAATGGGCTCCTTGGGAAACTGTTTTTT. The encoded protein is CAWSVNGLLGKLFF.

This clone occurred a few times. The chain uses TRBV11-2 and TRBJ2-7; TRBD1 or TRBD2 may be the D gene (5 bases each). Trimming took off 4 bases at V and 4 bases at J, with 8 bases between the two ends. The CDR3 spans 12 residues. Germline CDR1 reads SGHAT; CDR2 reads FQNNGV. CDR3 bases: TGTGCCAGCAGCTGGGGGTCATACGAGCAGTACTTC. Translation gives CASSWGSYEQYF.

The chain carries TRBV5-6 and TRBJ2-6, with 11 positions matching TRBD1. The CDR3 covers 18 residues. CDR1 and CDR2 (germline): SGHDT, YYEEEE. After removal of 3 bases from V and 0 bases from J, the junction contained 5 bases not matched to a gene. CDR3: CASSWTGGRSSGANVLTF. The CDR3 coding sequence is TGTGCCAGCAGCTGGACAGGGGGCAGGTCCTCTGGGGCCAACGTCCTGACTTTC.

The V and J genes are TRBV11-1 and TRBJ2-1; TRBD1 agrees at 7 bases. The V gene's germline CDR1 is SGHAT and CDR2 FQDESV (reference sequence). The CDR3 sequence is 15 residues long. Trimming cost V 5 bases and J 4 bases; bases outside gene matches: 8. In DNA form, the CDR3 reads TGTGCCAGCAGCCCAACGGGACAGACGTACAATGAGCAGTTCTTC. This codes for CASSPTGQTYNEQFF.

This clone has a single count. This chain connects TRBV5-1 to TRBJ2-6; a possible D gene is TRBD1 (6 bases). The germline CDR1 and CDR2 sequences are SGHRS and YFSETQ. Between the trimmed V and J ends, which lost 4 bases and 2 bases, there was a span of 16 bases. The CDR3 runs 17 residues. CDR3 sequence (DNA): TGCGCCAGCAGCCCACCTGAGGGGGATACTGGGGCCAACGTCCTGACTTTC. Protein sequence: CASSPPEGDTGANVLTF.

The V call is TRBV5-1, the J call TRBJ2-1; D gene uncertain. Trimming took 4 bases from V and 5 from J, leaving 16 bases between them. Per the germline V gene, CDR1 is SGHRS and CDR2 is YFSETQ. The CDR3 length is 15 residues. The CDR3 here is CASSPEPHQDNEQFF. The DNA of the CDR3 is TGCGCCAGCAGCCCGGAACCCCACCAGGACAATGAGCAGTTCTTC.

The V and J genes are TRBV18 and TRBJ1-5, with D unclear. CDR3 length equals 13 residues. V shed 2 bases and J shed 5 bases, with 7 bases lying between them. CDR1 is KGHSH, CDR2 LQKENI, per germline. The CDR3 bases are TGTGCCAGCTCACCATCGAACGATCAGCCCCAGCATTTT. It encodes CASSPSNDQPQHF.

The chain employs TRBV9 and TRBJ2-1; no reliable D call. The CDR3 spans 15 residues. V was pared by 0 bases and J by 4 bases, with 11 bases between. Germline loops: CDR1 SGDLS, CDR2 YYNGEE. The CDR3 sequence: CASSVAAGPYNEQFF. The CDR3 DNA follows: TGTGCCAGCAGCGTAGCGGCAGGACCATACAATGAGCAGTTCTTC.

This clone was seen more than once but under ten times. The chain uses TRBV14 and TRBJ1-4; D is undetermined. The V gene's germline CDR1 is SGHDN and CDR2 FVKESK. V was shortened by 5 bases and J by 5 bases, with 12 bases between the two germline ends. The CDR3 length is 14 residues. The CDR3 reads CASSSTAGNEKLFF. DNA for the CDR3: TGTGCCAGCAGCTCCACGGCGGGGAATGAAAAACTGTTTTTT.

The chain combines TRBV7-8 with TRBJ2-1; no reliable D call. This CDR3 spans 15 amino acids. CDR1 and CDR2 from the germline V gene are SGHVS and FQNEAQ. Trimming left V 1 base short and J 0 bases short, with 7 bases between. CDR3 residues: CASSLVLTSYNEQFF. CDR3 bases: TGTGCCAGCAGCTTAGTACTTACCTCCTACAATGAGCAGTTCTTC.

This clone came up many times. The rearrangement links TRBV29-1 to TRBJ2-3; 8 bases align to TRBD2. Germline assignment: CDR1 SQVTM and CDR2 ANQGSEA. Germline trimming cut 6 bases from V and 4 bases from J; bases unmatched to any gene: 3. The CDR3 extends over 12 amino acids. The CDR3 nucleotides are TGCAGCGTCCGGGGACTAGCAGATACGCAGTATTTT. This encodes CSVRGLADTQYF.

The sample holds many counts of this clone. The V call is TRBV2, the J call TRBJ1-4, with D possibly TRBD1 on 5 matching bases. The CDR3 extends over 12 amino acids. V was clipped by 8 bases and J by 5 bases, with 9 bases between them. The germline CDR1 and CDR2 sequences are SNHLY and FYNNEI. The DNA for the CDR3 is TGTGCCAGCTTGGGGGGAAATGAAAAACTGTTTTTT. Translation: CASLGGNEKLFF.

The rearrangement joins TRBV9 to TRBJ2-2; TRBD1 agrees at 12 bases. The CDR3 extends over 15 amino acids. The germline V gene encodes CDR1 SGDLS and CDR2 YYNGEE. With V trimmed by 3 bases and J by 6 bases, 3 bases remained unmatched. CDR3 coding DNA: TGTGCCAGCAGCGCGCGGGACAGGGGGCCCGGGGAGCTGTTTTTT. This encodes CASSARDRGPGELFF.

This clone appeared a few times. This specimen includes other DNA sequences encoding the same CDR3. The chain joins TRBV5-1 to TRBJ2-5; D not resolved. The CDR3 is 11 amino acids. V lost 2 bases and J 1 base, leaving 0 bases between the germline ends. CDR1 and CDR2 (germline): SGHRS, YFSETQ. The CDR3 reads CASSFQETQYF. Here the CDR3 DNA reads TGCGCCAGCAGCTTCCAAGAGACCCAGTACTTC.